Described below is a single T cell receptor (beta chain) sequence and its context. What it recognizes is unknown. This sample was included in a study of monozygotic twins with inflammatory bowel disease. Study results and limitations: Healthy co-twins exceeded IBD patients in TCRbeta diversity as measured by inverse Simpson. The data gave no support to a single strong IBD-associated signal or clonotype.

CDR1 and CDR2 from the germline V gene are LNHDA and SQIVND (reference sequence). The CDR3 covers 14 residues. TCRdb reanalyzed the 5' RACE reads, giving one entry per CDR3 protein sequence and no DNA. The sample table includes approximately 400,000 distinct CDR3 sequences. Collection yielded approximately 2.7 ml of blood per donor. The V and J genes are TRBV19 and TRBJ2-3; TCRdb's D call of TRBD2 is untestable without DNA. The receptor's source is a human donor with ulcerative colitis or Crohn's disease, or a healthy co-twin of an affected twin (not recorded which). The sample was blood. CDR3: CATTVTSETDTQYF. Variable domain in full (rest from reference TRBV19 and TRBJ2-3): DGGITQSPKYLFRKEGQNVTLSCEQNLNHDAMYWYRQDPGQGLRLIYYSQIVNDFQKGDIAEGYSVSREKKESFPLTVTSAQKNPTAFYLCATTVTSETDTQYFGPGTRLTVL.